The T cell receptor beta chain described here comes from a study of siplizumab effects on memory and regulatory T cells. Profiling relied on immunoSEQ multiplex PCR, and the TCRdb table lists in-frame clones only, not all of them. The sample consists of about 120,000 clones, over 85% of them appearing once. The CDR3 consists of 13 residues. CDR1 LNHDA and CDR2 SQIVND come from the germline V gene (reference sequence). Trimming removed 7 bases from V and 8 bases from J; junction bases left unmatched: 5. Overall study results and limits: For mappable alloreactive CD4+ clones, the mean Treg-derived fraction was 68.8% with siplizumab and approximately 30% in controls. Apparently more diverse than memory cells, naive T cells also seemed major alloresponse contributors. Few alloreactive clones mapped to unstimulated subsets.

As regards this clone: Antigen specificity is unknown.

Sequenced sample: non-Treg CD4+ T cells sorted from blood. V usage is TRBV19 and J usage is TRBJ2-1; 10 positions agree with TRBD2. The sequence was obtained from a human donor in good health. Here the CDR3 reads CASNLAGAHEQFF. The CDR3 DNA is TGTGCCAGTAATCTAGCGGGGGCGCATGAGCAGTTCTTC.